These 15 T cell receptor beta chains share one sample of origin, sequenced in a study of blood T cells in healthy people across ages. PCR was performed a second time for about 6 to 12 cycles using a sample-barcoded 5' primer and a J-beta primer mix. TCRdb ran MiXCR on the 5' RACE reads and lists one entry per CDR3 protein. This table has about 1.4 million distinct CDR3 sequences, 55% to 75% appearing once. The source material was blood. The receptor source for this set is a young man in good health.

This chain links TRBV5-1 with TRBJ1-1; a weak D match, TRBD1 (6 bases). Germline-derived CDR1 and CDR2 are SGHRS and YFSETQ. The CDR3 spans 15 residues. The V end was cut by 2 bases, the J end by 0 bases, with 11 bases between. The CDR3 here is CASSLQGTMNTEAFF. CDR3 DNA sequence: TGCGCCAGCAGCTTACAGGGTACCATGAACACTGAAGCTTTCTTT. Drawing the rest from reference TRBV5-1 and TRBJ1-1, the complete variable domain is KAGVTQTPRYLIKTRGQQVTLSCSPISGHRSVSWYQQTPGQGLQFLFEYFSETQRNKGNFPGRFSGRQFSNSRSEMNVSTLELGDSALYLCASSLQGTMNTEAFFGQGTRLTVV.

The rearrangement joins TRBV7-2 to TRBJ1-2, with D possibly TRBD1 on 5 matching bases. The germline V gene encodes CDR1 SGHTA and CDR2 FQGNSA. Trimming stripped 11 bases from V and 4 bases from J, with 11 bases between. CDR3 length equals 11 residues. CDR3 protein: CAASGGYGYTF. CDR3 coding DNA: TGTGCCGCCTCTGGGGGCTATGGCTACACCTTC.

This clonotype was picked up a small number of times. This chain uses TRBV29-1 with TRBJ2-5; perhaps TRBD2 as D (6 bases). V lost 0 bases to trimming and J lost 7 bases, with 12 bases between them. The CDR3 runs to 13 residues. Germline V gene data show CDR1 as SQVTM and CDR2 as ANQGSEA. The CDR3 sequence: CSVEDHEGGTQYF. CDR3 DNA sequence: TGCAGCGTTGAAGATCACGAGGGAGGGACCCAGTACTTC.

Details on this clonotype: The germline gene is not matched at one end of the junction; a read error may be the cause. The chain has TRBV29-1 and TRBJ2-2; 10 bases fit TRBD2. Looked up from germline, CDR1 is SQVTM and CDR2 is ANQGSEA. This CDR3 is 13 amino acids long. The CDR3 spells CSSSGGNTGELFF. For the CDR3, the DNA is TGTAGCAGTAGCGGGGGGAACACCGGGGAGCTGTTTTTC.

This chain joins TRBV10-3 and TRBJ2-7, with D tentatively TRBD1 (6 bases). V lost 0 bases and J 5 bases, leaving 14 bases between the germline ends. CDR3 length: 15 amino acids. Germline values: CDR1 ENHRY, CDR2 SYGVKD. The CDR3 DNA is TGTGCCATCAGTGAGTCCGGGCAAGGGGGTAACGAGCAGTACTTC. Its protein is CAISESGQGGNEQYF.

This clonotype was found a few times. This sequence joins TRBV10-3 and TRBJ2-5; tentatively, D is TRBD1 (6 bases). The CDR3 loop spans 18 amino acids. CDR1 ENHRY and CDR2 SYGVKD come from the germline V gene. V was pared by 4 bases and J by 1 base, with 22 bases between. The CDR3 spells CAISAQGPSALRQETQYF. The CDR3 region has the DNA TGTGCCATCAGTGCTCAGGGGCCCAGTGCGCTCCGCCAAGAGACCCAGTACTTC.

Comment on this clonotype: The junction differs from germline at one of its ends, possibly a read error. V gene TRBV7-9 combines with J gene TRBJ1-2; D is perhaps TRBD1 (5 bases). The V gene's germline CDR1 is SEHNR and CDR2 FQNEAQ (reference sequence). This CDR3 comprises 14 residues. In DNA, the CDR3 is TGTGCCAGCAGTTACGATGGGGGGGTCTATGACTACACCTTC. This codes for CASSYDGGVYDYTF.

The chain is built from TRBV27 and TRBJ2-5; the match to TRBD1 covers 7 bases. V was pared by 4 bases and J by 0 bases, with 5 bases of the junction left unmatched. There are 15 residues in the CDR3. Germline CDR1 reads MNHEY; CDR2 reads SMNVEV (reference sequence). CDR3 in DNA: TGTGCCAGCAGTTCTGGACAGGAGTACCAAGAGACCCAGTACTTC. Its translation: CASSSGQEYQETQYF.

The CDR3 sequence: CASGTGAGGNTIYF. CDR3 in DNA: TGTGCCAGCGGGACAGGGGCAGGTGGAAACACCATATATTTT. The chain recombines TRBV7-8 with TRBJ1-3, with 10 positions matching TRBD1. The V gene end was trimmed by 8 bases and the J gene end by 3 bases; junction bases not matched to a gene: 4. Germline CDR1 reads SGHVS; CDR2 reads FQNEAQ. CDR3 length: 14 residues.

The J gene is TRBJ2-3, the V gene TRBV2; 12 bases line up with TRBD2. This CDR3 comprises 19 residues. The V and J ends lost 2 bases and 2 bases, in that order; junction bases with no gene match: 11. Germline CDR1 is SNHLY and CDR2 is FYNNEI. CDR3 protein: CASSEMSSGGASVTDTQYF. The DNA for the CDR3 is TGTGCCAGCAGTGAAATGTCTAGCGGGGGGGCCTCGGTCACAGATACGCAGTATTTT. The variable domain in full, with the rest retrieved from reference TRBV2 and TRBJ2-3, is EPEVTQTPSHQVTQMGQEVILRCVPISNHLYFYWYRQILGQKVEFLVSFYNNEISEKSEIFDDQFSVERPDGSNFTLKIRSTKLEDSAMYFCASSEMSSGGASVTDTQYFGPGTRLTVL.

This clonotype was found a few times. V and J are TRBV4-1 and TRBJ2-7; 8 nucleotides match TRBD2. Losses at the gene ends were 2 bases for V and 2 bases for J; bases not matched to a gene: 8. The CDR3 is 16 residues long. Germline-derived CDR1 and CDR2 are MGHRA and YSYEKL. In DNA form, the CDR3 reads TGCGCCAGCAGCCAAAAAACTAGCGGAGTACCCTACGAGCAGTACTTC. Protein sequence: CASSQKTSGVPYEQYF.

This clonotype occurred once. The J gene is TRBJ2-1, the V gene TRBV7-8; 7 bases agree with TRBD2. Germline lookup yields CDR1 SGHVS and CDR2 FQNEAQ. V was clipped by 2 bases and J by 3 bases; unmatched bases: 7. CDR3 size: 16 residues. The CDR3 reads CASSLSLGGGYNEQFF. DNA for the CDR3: TGTGCCAGCAGCTTAAGTCTGGGGGGGGGCTACAATGAGCAGTTCTTC. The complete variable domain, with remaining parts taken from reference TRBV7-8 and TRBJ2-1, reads GAGVSQSPRYKVAKRGQDVALRCDPISGHVSLFWYQQALGQGPEFLTYFQNEAQLDKSGLPSDRFFAERPEGSVSTLKIQRTQQEDSAVYLCASSLSLGGGYNEQFFGPGTRLTVL.

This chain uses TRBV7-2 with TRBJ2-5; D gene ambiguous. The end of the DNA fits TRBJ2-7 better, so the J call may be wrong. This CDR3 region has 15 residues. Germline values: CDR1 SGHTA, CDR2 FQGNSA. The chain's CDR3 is CASSLVWAFSYEQYF. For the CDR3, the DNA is TGTGCCAGCAGCTTAGTGTGGGCCTTCTCCTACGAGCAGTACTTC.

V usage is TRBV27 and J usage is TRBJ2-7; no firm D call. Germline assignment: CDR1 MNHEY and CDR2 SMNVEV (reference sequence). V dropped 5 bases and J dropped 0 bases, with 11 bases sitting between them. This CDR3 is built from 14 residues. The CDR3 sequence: CASSVVRSSYEQYF. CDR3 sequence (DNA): TGTGCCAGCAGTGTGGTACGCAGCTCCTACGAGCAGTACTTC.

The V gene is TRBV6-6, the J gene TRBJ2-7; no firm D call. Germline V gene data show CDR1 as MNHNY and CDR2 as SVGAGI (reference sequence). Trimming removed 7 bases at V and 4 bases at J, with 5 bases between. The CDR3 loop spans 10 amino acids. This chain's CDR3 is CASKDYEQYF. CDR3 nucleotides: TGTGCCAGCAAAGATTACGAGCAGTACTTC.